The 31 T cell receptor beta chains in this list originate from one sample, sequenced in a study of shared clonotypes between healthy human individuals (dated by TCRdb to the early 2020s). The library relied on the immunoSEQ multiplex PCR assay. The clones in this table, taken by TCRdb from immuneACCESS, are in-frame only. Not every clone is retained; where verified, under half of the shortfall comes from an unresolved V gene, and the cause of the rest is unknown. The sample table contains 950,000 to 1,100,000 clones; only one count was recorded for under 80% of them. About 1.5% of the sample goes to the ten largest clones. The sequenced material came from memory CD4+ T cells sorted from blood. According to the study, the label for this sample's cell subset or site signals: CD45RA-negative fraction. Receptors originate from a man aged 18 to 29 in good health.

This clone was seen once. The chain has TRBV4-2 and TRBJ1-5, with 9 bases fitting TRBD1. Germline lookup yields CDR1 LGHNA and CDR2 YNFKEQ. The trim removed 1 base at V and 3 bases at J, leaving 1 base unmatched. CDR3 length equals 15 residues. This chain's CDR3 is CASSQGTGANQPQHF. CDR3 DNA sequence: TGTGCCAGCAGCCAAGGGACAGGGGCCAATCAGCCCCAGCATTTT.

This chain connects TRBV29-1 to TRBJ1-2; possibly TRBD1 for D (5 bases). Germline lookup yields CDR1 SQVTM and CDR2 ANQGSEA. The CDR3 length is 14 residues. V was cut by 7 bases and J by 8 bases, with 23 bases left in between. CDR3 sequence reads: CSAIGTYEDRGYTF. Here the CDR3 DNA reads TGCAGCGCAATCGGGACTTACGAAGATCGGGGCTACACCTTC. Full variable domain (remainder filled in from reference TRBV29-1 and TRBJ1-2): SAVISQKPSRDICQRGTSLTIQCQVDSQVTMMFWYRQQPGQSLTLIATANQGSEATYESGFVIDKFPISRPNLTFSTLTVSNMSPEDSSIYLCSAIGTYEDRGYTFGSGTRLTVV.

The rearrangement joins TRBV6-5 to TRBJ1-2, with D unresolved. This CDR3 has 13 amino acids. CDR1 and CDR2 (germline): MNHEY, SVGAGI. Trimming shortened V by 5 bases and J by 4 bases, and 11 bases separated the two germline ends. As DNA, the CDR3 is TGTGCCAGCAGTCCGAAAACAACCTATGGCTACACCTTC. This sequence encodes CASSPKTTYGYTF.

V gene TRBV9 combines with J gene TRBJ2-5; TRBD1 matches at 7 bases. CDR1 is SGDLS, CDR2 YYNGEE, per germline. V trimming: 1 base; J trimming: 2 bases; junction bases outside the gene matches: 5. This CDR3 is 15 amino acids long. DNA of the CDR3: TGTGCCAGCAGCGTATTAGGACAGGCACAAGAGACCCAGTACTTC. As protein: CASSVLGQAQETQYF.

Regarding this clone: The sample carries other DNA sequences with the same CDR3. CDR3 amino acids: CASSTGATNEKLFF. CDR3 nucleotides: TGTGCCAGCTCTACGGGCGCCACTAATGAAAAACTGTTTTTT. The V gene is TRBV18, the J gene TRBJ1-4; D unclear. Germline loops: CDR1 KGHSH, CDR2 LQKENI. There are 14 residues in the CDR3. The ends were cut back, 6 bases at V and 2 bases at J, with 10 bases in the middle.

V is TRBV19 and J is TRBJ2-1; TRBD2 aligns across 9 bases. The CDR3 runs to 12 residues. Germline values: CDR1 LNHDA, CDR2 SQIVND (reference sequence). J gave up 7 bases and V 11 bases, and 6 bases lay outside the gene matches. CDR3 loop: CAASGRTNEQFF. Written as DNA, the CDR3 is TGTGCCGCGAGCGGGAGGACGAATGAGCAGTTCTTC.

DNA for the CDR3: TGCGCCAGCAGCTTAGGTGGAGGGGCTAGCACAGATACGCAGTATTTT. Protein: CASSLGGGASTDTQYF. This sequence joins TRBV5-1 and TRBJ2-3; possible D gene TRBD2, 6 bases. The CDR3 runs 16 residues. The V gene's germline CDR1 is SGHRS and CDR2 YFSETQ. The germline V and J ends were trimmed by 2 bases and 0 bases, with 13 bases remaining between them.

About this clone: This sample includes further DNA sequences coding for the same CDR3. The chain uses TRBV18 and TRBJ2-3; no reliable D call. Germline lookup yields CDR1 KGHSH and CDR2 LQKENI. The CDR3 is made up of 13 amino acids. The germline V and J ends were trimmed by 3 bases and 4 bases, with 8 bases remaining between them. CDR3 sequence: CASSPPSADTQYF. The DNA for the CDR3 is TGTGCCAGCTCACCCCCATCAGCAGATACGCAGTATTTT.

The chain links TRBV2 to TRBJ2-3; D gene uncertain. The CDR3 spans 14 residues. Germline V lookup: CDR1 SNHLY, CDR2 FYNNEI. V dropped 5 bases and J dropped 2 bases, with 11 bases sitting between them. CDR3 nucleotide sequence: TGTGCCAGCAGTATCAGACTTTCCACAGATACGCAGTATTTT. Residues: CASSIRLSTDTQYF. Full variable domain (remainder filled in from reference TRBV2 and TRBJ2-3): EPEVTQTPSHQVTQMGQEVILRCVPISNHLYFYWYRQILGQKVEFLVSFYNNEISEKSEIFDDQFSVERPDGSNFTLKIRSTKLEDSAMYFCASSIRLSTDTQYFGPGTRLTVL.

This clone has just one count. The J gene is TRBJ2-7, the V gene TRBV5-4, with TRBD1 matching over 7 bases. Germline assignment: CDR1 SGHNT and CDR2 YYREEE (reference sequence). The CDR3 sequence is 14 residues long. The V and J ends lost 1 base and 6 bases, in that order; junction bases with no gene match: 7. CDR3 in DNA: TGTGCCAGCAGCTTGAAGGCAGGGGGATCCGAGCAGTACTTC. Its translation is CASSLKAGGSEQYF.

The CDR3 DNA reads as TGTGCCAGCAGTTACACGGGGGATACGCAGTATTTT. It specifies CASSYTGDTQYF. The rearrangement joins TRBV6-6 to TRBJ2-3; tentative D call: TRBD2 (5 bases). Trimming left V 2 bases short and J 6 bases short, with 6 bases between. Germline V CDR1 and CDR2: MNHNY, SVGAGI (reference sequence). The CDR3 runs to 12 residues.

As concerns this clone: The sample has other DNA sequences that encode this CDR3 too. This sequence joins TRBV7-2 and TRBJ2-1; D not resolved. CDR1 is SGHTA, CDR2 FQGNSA, per germline. The CDR3 consists of 12 residues. V lost 2 bases and J 9 bases, leaving 8 bases between the germline ends. The CDR3: CASSLRLGEQFF. The DNA for the CDR3 is TGTGCCAGCAGCTTAAGGCTCGGTGAGCAGTTCTTC.

The chain links TRBV28 to TRBJ1-3, with D possibly TRBD1 on 5 matching bases. CDR3 length equals 14 residues. Germline CDR1 is MDHEN and CDR2 is SYDVKM. Trimming pared 2 bases from V and 2 bases from J, leaving 7 bases between. The CDR3 coding sequence is TGTGCCAGCAGTTTACGGGGCCCTGGAAACACCATATATTTT. Translated, it gives CASSLRGPGNTIYF.

The chain recombines TRBV25-1 with TRBJ1-4, with D perhaps TRBD1 (5 bases). The CDR3 is made up of 15 amino acids. Between the trimmed V and J ends, which lost 2 bases and 3 bases, there was a span of 10 bases. Germline values: CDR1 MGHDK, CDR2 SYGVNS. The CDR3 DNA sequence: TGTGCCAGCAGTGAAACAGGCCTAGCTAATGAAAAACTGTTTTTT. Residues: CASSETGLANEKLFF.

The rearrangement links TRBV29-1 to TRBJ2-3, with TRBD2 as a possible D gene (5 bases). V lost 0 bases to trimming and J lost 8 bases, with 9 bases between them. This CDR3 spans 12 amino acids. Germline-derived CDR1 and CDR2 are SQVTM and ANQGSEA. This CDR3 is CSVEEGASTQYF. As DNA, the CDR3 is TGCAGCGTTGAAGAGGGAGCTAGTACGCAGTATTTT.

V is TRBV5-6 and J is TRBJ1-5; 11 bases fit TRBD1. Germline lookup yields CDR1 SGHDT and CDR2 YYEEEE. J gave up 6 bases and V 4 bases, and 6 bases lay outside the gene matches. The length of the CDR3 is 15 residues. The chain's CDR3 is CASSAGTGGPQPQHF. CDR3 nucleotide sequence: TGTGCCAGCAGCGCAGGGACAGGGGGTCCTCAGCCCCAGCATTTT.

The rearrangement links TRBV7-9 to TRBJ2-7, with 9 bases aligning to TRBD2. Trimming removed 4 bases from V and 3 bases from J; junction bases left unmatched: 7. The CDR3 has 15 residues. CDR1 and CDR2 from the germline V gene are SEHNR and FQNEAQ (reference sequence). CDR3 DNA: TGTGCCAGCAGCTACCATAGCGGGAGAGACTACGAGCAGTACTTC. It specifies CASSYHSGRDYEQYF.

This chain joins TRBV5-1 and TRBJ2-4; D possibly corresponds to TRBD1 (6 bases). The germline V and J ends were trimmed by 0 bases and 1 base, with 14 bases remaining between them. The CDR3 sequence is 17 residues long. Germline V gene lookup returns CDR1 SGHRS and CDR2 YFSETQ. CDR3 nucleotides: TGCGCCAGCAGCTTGGCCGTGGGGGCGCCGGCCAAAAACATTCAGTACTTC. Translated: CASSLAVGAPAKNIQYF. Drawing the rest from reference TRBV5-1 and TRBJ2-4, the complete variable domain is KAGVTQTPRYLIKTRGQQVTLSCSPISGHRSVSWYQQTPGQGLQFLFEYFSETQRNKGNFPGRFSGRQFSNSRSEMNVSTLELGDSALYLCASSLAVGAPAKNIQYFGAGTRLSVL.

This clone has only a few counts. The chain employs TRBV13 and TRBJ2-7, with TRBD1 matching 8 bases. The CDR3 length is 11 residues. V was pared by 5 bases and J by 6 bases, with 0 bases of the junction left unmatched. Germline assignment: CDR1 PRHDT and CDR2 FYEKMQ (reference sequence). DNA of the CDR3: TGTGCCAGCAGCACAGGGGGCGAGCAGTACTTC. It is translated as CASSTGGEQYF.

The J gene is TRBJ2-2, the V gene TRBV9, with TRBD1 matching over 7 bases. Germline CDR1 and CDR2: SGDLS and YYNGEE. The CDR3 is made up of 15 amino acids. After removal of 3 bases from V and 1 base from J, the junction contained 3 bases not matched to a gene. DNA of the CDR3: TGTGCCAGCAGCGCGGGACAGAAGAACACCGGGGAGCTGTTTTTT. Protein: CASSAGQKNTGELFF.

V usage is TRBV2 and J usage is TRBJ2-5, with TRBD1 matching over 11 bases. CDR3 length: 15 amino acids. Germline lookup yields CDR1 SNHLY and CDR2 FYNNEI. The junction had 2 bases not matched to a gene; V was cut back by 4 bases and J by 1 base. CDR3 sequence reads: CASSAGTGGQETQYF. In DNA form, the CDR3 reads TGTGCCAGCAGTGCGGGGACAGGGGGCCAAGAGACCCAGTACTTC.

The chain joins TRBV7-8 to TRBJ2-1, with a tentative D call TRBD2 (6 bases). This CDR3 has 15 residues. Trimming took 5 bases from V and 0 from J, leaving 11 bases between them. CDR1 is SGHVS and CDR2 is FQNEAQ in the germline V gene. The CDR3 nucleotides are TGTGCCAGCAGCCCCCGGGAGAGCTCCTACAATGAGCAGTTCTTC. Residues: CASSPRESSYNEQFF.

V is TRBV28 and J is TRBJ2-5, with a possible D match to TRBD2 (5 bases). There are 16 residues in the CDR3. The V end lost 4 bases, the J end lost 3 bases, and 18 bases lay between the germline ends. Germline loops: CDR1 MDHEN, CDR2 SYDVKM. The CDR3 here is CASSSTLWTREETQYF. The DNA for the CDR3 is TGTGCCAGCAGTTCAACCCTCTGGACTCGTGAAGAGACCCAGTACTTC.

This clone was seen only a few times. This sequence joins TRBV19 and TRBJ1-3; unclear D gene. V was trimmed by 1 base and J by 2 bases, leaving 6 bases between them. The CDR3 has 14 residues. Germline lookup yields CDR1 LNHDA and CDR2 SQIVND (reference sequence). The CDR3 region is CASSIGNTGNTIYF. CDR3 nucleotides: TGTGCCAGTAGTATAGGGAATACTGGAAACACCATATATTTT.

CDR3 nucleotide sequence: TGTGCCAGCAGTGCCGGGACAGGGTTAGTGGCTGGCTACACCTTC. As protein: CASSAGTGLVAGYTF. The J gene is TRBJ1-2, the V gene TRBV2; 9 bases align to TRBD1. Trimming cost V 4 bases and J 7 bases; bases outside gene matches: 10. Germline V gives CDR1 SNHLY, CDR2 FYNNEI. The CDR3 spans 15 residues.

This clone has only one observation. The rearrangement uses TRBV5-4 and TRBJ1-5, with no clear D. Germline lookup yields CDR1 SGHNT and CDR2 YYREEE (reference sequence). This CDR3 is 14 amino acids long. V was pared by 0 bases and J by 9 bases, with 13 bases between. CDR3 protein: CASSLAGSSLPQHF. The CDR3 DNA reads as TGTGCCAGCAGCTTGGCCGGGAGTTCGCTGCCCCAGCATTTT.

This clone was recorded a few times. V is TRBV7-9 and J is TRBJ2-2; 7 bases are shared with TRBD2. J was trimmed by 5 bases and V by 4 bases; bases with no gene match: 13. Germline-derived CDR1 and CDR2 are SEHNR and FQNEAQ (reference sequence). This CDR3 is 17 amino acids long. The CDR3 here is CASSSGMGGRGTGELFF. As DNA, the CDR3 is TGTGCCAGCAGCTCCGGGATGGGCGGGAGAGGAACCGGGGAGCTGTTTTTT.

The J gene is TRBJ2-5, the V gene TRBV9, with D perhaps assigned TRBD1 or TRBD2 (5 bases each). CDR3 size: 14 residues. Deletions cut 0 bases from V and 4 bases from J, with 10 bases between. Germline V gene lookup returns CDR1 SGDLS and CDR2 YYNGEE. The chain's CDR3 is CASSVGSGTETQYF. CDR3 DNA sequence: TGTGCCAGCAGCGTAGGCTCAGGGACAGAGACCCAGTACTTC.

Turning to this clone: At one end the junction does not follow the germline gene, possibly because of a read error. V gene TRBV7-7 combines with J gene TRBJ2-5; the D call may be TRBD1 or TRBD2 (5 bases each). From germline, CDR1 is SSHAT and CDR2 FNYEAQ (reference sequence). The CDR3 sequence is 13 residues long. Here the CDR3 reads CASSFGTQETQYF. CDR3 in DNA: TGTGCTAGCAGCTTCGGGACCCAAGAGACCCAGTACTTC.

The chain combines TRBV10-3 with TRBJ2-5; no clear D. V lost 1 base, J lost 4 bases, and 7 bases lay in between. The CDR3 covers 13 residues. Germline V gives CDR1 ENHRY, CDR2 SYGVKD. The CDR3 is CAISEYPGETQYF. In nucleotides, the CDR3 is TGTGCCATCAGTGAGTACCCGGGAGAGACCCAGTACTTC.

The chain recombines TRBV28 with TRBJ1-2; the match to TRBD1 covers 8 bases. CDR1 is MDHEN and CDR2 is SYDVKM in the germline V gene. The CDR3 has 14 residues. With 3 bases clipped from V and 7 bases from J, the junction kept 7 bases outside the gene matches. The CDR3 is CASSFLDREAGYTF. CDR3 nucleotide sequence: TGTGCCAGCAGTTTCCTGGACAGGGAGGCTGGCTACACCTTC.